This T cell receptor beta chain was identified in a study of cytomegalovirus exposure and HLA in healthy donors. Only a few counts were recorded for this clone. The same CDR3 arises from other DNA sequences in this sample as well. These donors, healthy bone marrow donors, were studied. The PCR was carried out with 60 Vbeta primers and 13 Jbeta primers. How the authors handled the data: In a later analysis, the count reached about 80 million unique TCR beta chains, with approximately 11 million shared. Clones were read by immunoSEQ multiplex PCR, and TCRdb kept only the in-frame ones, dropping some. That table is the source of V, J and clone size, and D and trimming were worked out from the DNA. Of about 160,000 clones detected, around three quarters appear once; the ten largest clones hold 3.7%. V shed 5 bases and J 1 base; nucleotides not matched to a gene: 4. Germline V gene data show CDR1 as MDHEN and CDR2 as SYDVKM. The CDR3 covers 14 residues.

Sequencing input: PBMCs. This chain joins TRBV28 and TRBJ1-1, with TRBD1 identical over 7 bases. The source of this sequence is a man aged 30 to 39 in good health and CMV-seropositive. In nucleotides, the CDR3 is TGTGCCAGCAGTCTCGGACAGGAGAACACTGAAGCTTTCTTT. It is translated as CASSLGQENTEAFF.